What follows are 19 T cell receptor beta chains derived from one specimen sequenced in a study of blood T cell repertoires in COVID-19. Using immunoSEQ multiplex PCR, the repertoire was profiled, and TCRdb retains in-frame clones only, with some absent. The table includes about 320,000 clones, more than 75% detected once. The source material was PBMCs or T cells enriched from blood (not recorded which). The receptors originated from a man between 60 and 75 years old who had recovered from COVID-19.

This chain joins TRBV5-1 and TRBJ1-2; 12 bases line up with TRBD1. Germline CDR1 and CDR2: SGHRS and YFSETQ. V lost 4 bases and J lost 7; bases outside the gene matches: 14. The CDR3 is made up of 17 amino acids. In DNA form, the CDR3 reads TGCGCCAGCAGCCCTGCCGGGACAGGGGGCCTTGGGGCTGGCTACACCTTC. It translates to CASSPAGTGGLGAGYTF.

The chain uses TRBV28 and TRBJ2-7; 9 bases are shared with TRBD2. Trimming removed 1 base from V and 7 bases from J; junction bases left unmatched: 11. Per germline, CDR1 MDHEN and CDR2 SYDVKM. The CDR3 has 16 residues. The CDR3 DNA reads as TGTGCCAGCAGTTTATTGGCGGGAGGGCCCCAAGGGGAGCAGTACTTC. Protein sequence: CASSLLAGGPQGEQYF.

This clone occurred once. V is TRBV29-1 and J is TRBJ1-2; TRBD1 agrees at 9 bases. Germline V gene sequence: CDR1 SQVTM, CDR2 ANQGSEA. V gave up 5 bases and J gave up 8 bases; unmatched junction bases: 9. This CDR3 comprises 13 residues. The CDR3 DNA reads TGCAGCGTTTCACCCGGACAGGGGCTAGGCTACACCTTC. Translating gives CSVSPGQGLGYTF.

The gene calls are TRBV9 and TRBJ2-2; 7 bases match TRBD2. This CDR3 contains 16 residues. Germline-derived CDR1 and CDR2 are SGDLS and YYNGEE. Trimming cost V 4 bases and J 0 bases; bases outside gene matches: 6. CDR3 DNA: TGTGCCAGCAGCTTCCGGGGGGTGTCGAACACCGGGGAGCTGTTTTTT. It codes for CASSFRGVSNTGELFF.

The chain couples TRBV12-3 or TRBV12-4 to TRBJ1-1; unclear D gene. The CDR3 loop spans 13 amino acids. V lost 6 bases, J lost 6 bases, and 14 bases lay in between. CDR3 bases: TGTGCCAGCAGCCGGACTGGGTTGGCTGAAGCTTTCTTT. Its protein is CASSRTGLAEAFF.

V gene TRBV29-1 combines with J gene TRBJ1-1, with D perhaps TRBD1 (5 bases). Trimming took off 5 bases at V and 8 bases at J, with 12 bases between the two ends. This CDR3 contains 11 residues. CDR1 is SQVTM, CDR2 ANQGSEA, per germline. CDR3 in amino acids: CSVPDRQEAFF. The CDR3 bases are TGCAGCGTTCCTGACAGACAAGAAGCTTTCTTT.

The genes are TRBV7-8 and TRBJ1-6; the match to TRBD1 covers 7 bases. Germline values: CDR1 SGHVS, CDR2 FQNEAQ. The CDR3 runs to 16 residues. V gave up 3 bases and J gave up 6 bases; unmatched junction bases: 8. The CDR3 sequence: CASSFLQGYGNSPLHF. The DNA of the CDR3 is TGTGCCAGCAGCTTTCTACAGGGGTACGGTAATTCACCCCTCCACTTT.

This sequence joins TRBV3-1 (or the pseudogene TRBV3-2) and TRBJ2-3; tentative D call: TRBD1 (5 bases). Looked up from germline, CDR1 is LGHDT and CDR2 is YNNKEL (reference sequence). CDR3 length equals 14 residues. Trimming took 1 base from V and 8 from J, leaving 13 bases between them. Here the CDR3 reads CASSQGQGGSTQYF. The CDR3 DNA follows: TGTGCCAGCAGCCAAGGTCAGGGCGGATCTACGCAGTATTTT.

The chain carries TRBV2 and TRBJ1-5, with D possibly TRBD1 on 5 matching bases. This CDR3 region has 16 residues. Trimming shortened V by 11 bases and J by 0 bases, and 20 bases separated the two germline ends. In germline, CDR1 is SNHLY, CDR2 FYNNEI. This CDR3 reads CACRTPLENSNQPQHF. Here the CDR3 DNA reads TGTGCCTGTAGGACACCCCTCGAAAATAGCAATCAGCCCCAGCATTTT.

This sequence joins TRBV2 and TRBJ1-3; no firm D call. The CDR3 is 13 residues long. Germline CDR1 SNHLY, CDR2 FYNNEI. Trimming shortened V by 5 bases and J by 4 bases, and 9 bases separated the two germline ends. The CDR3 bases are TGTGCCAGCAGTCTCGGGGTAGGAAACACCATATATTTT. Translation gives CASSLGVGNTIYF.

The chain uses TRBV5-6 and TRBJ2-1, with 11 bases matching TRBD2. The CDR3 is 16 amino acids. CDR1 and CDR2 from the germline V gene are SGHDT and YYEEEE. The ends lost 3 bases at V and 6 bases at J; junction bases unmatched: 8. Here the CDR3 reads CASSSLAGVSRNEQFF. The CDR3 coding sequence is TGTGCCAGCAGCTCACTAGCGGGAGTTTCACGCAATGAGCAGTTCTTC.

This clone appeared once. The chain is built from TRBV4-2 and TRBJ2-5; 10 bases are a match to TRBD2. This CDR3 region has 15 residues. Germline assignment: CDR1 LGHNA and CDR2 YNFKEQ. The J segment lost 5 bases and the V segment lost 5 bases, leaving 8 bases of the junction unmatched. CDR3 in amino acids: CASSSYASGSETQYF. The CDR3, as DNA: TGTGCCAGCAGCTCTTATGCTAGCGGGAGTGAGACCCAGTACTTC.

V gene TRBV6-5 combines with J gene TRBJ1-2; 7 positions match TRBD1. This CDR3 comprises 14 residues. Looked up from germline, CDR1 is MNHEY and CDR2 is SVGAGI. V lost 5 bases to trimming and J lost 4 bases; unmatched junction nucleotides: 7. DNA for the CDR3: TGTGCCAGCAGTACCCCGGGACAGACCTATGGCTACACCTTC. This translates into CASSTPGQTYGYTF.

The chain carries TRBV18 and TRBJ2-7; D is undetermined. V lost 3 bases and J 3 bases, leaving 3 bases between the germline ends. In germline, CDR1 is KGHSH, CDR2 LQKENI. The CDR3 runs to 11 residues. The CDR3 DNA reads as TGTGCCAGCTCACCGTACTACGAGCAGTACTTC. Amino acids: CASSPYYEQYF.

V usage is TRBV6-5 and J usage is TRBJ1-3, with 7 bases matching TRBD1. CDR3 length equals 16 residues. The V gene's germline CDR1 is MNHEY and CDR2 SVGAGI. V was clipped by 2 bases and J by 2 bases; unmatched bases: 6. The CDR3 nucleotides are TGTGCCAGCAGTTACGTTCCAGGGGGGCCTGGAAACACCATATATTTT. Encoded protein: CASSYVPGGPGNTIYF.

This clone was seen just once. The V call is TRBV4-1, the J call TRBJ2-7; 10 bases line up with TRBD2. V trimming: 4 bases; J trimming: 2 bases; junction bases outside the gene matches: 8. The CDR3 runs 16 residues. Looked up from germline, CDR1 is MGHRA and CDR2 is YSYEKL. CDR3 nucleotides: TGCGCCAGCAGCCCCCAAGCGGGGGGGATGGCCTACGAGCAGTACTTC. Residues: CASSPQAGGMAYEQYF.

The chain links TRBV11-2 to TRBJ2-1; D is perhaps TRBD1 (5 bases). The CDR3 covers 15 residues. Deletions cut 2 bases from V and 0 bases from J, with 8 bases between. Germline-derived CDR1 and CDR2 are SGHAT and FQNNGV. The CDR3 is CASSLWGNSYNEQFF. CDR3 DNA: TGTGCCAGCAGCTTATGGGGCAACTCCTACAATGAGCAGTTCTTC.

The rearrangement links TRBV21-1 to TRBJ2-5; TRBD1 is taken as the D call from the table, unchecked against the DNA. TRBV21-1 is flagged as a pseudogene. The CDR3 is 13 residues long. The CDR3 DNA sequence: TGTGCCAGCAGCAAGGAAGGGGCAGAGACCCAGTACTTC. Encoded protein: CASSKEGAETQYF.

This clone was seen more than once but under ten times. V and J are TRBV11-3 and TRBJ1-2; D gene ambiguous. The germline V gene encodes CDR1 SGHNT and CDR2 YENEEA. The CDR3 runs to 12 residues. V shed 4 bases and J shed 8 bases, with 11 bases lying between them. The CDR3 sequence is CASSSRVEGYTF. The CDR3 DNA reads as TGTGCCAGCAGCTCGCGGGTCGAGGGCTACACCTTC.